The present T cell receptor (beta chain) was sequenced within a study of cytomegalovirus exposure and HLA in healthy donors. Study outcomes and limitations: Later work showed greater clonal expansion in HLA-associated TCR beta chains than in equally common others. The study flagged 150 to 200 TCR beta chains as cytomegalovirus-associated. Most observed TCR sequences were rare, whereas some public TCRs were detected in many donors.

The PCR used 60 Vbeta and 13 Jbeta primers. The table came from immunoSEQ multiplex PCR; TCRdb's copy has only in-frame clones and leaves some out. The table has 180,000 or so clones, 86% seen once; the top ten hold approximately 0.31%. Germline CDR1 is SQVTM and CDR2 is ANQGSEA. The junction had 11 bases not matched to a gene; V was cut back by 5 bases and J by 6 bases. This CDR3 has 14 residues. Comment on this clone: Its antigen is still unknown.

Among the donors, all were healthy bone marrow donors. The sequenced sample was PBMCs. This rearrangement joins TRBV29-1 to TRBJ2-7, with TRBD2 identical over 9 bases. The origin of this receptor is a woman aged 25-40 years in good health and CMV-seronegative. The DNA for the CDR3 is TGCAGCGTTAGGGGCTCGGGACTAGCTAGCGAGCAGTACTTC. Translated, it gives CSVRGSGLASEQYF.